Listed below are T cell receptor beta chains from one sample, sequenced in a study of T cells in Graves' hyperthyroidism and ophthalmopathy. TCRdb called the multiplex PCR reads again in MiXCR, with one record for every CDR3 protein. The sample includes almost 600,000 distinct CDR3 sequences, about 14% of them seen just once. Sequenced input: blood. Receptor source: a woman in her twenties or thirties with Graves' hyperthyroidism that later progressed to Graves' ophthalmopathy. Both conserved end residues are part of each CDR3. A D gene is named only where the DNA matches it firmly. The size of a clone is reported for some rows only, either as once, few or many, or as a class for expanded clones.

TGTGCCAGCAGGCCAAGGGCGGCAGGGGGTCTGAACACTGAAGCTTTCTTT	CASRPRAAGGLNTEAFF	few	TRBV7-9	TRBD1	TRBJ1-1
TGCGCCAGCAGTTTGGGGCACTCGACCACTAATGAAAAACTGTTTTTT	CASSLGHSTTNEKLFF	few	TRBV5-1	NA	TRBJ1-4
TGTGCCAGCAGCCAAGAACTAGGACAGGGGGCAGGGGAGCTGTTTTTT	CASSQELGQGAGELFF	few	TRBV3-1	TRBD1	TRBJ2-2
TGTGCCAGCAGTGACTCGTCTTTCGGTTCACCCCTCCACTTT	CASSDSSFGSPLHF	many	TRBV6-4	NA	TRBJ1-6
TGCAGCGTTGTTGGGAGATCCTACAATGAGCAGTTCTTC	CSVVGRSYNEQFF	few	TRBV29-1	NA	TRBJ2-1
TGCAGCGTGGGGACTGCTTCCTACGAGCAGTACTTC	CSVGTASYEQYF	many	TRBV29-1	NA	TRBJ2-7
TGTGCCAGCAGTAGGACCGAGTCCGGGGAGCTGTTTTTT	CASSRTESGELFF	NA	TRBV5-5	NA	TRBJ2-2
TGTGCCAGCAGCAAAAGCCCCGGGATCTACAATGAGCAGTTCTTC	CASSKSPGIYNEQFF	many	TRBV7-2	NA	TRBJ2-1
TGTGCCAGCAGCTTCGCTTCAGATCACTATGGCTACACCTTC	CASSFASDHYGYTF	many	TRBV11-3	NA	TRBJ1-2
TGTGCCAGCAGTTACGCCTCATGGGGGACTAACACTGAAGCTTTCTTT	CASSYASWGTNTEAFF	many	TRBV6-2/TRBV6-3	NA	TRBJ1-1
TGTGCCTGGAGTGTACAGCGGGAGTATGAGACCCAGTACTTC	CAWSVQREYETQYF	NA	TRBV30	TRBD2	TRBJ2-5
TGTGCCAGCAGCTTAAGTCTGGCGGAGCTCCAAGAGACCCAGTACTTC	CASSLSLAELQETQYF	many	TRBV7-9	NA	TRBJ2-5
TGTGCCAGCCAGTTAATAGTGGGCGAGCAGTACTTC	CASQLIVGEQYF	many	TRBV6-2/TRBV6-3	NA	TRBJ2-7
TGTGCCAGCAGCTCCGGGCCTGCCACGGGGGAGCTGTTTTTT	CASSSGPATGELFF	few	TRBV7-6	NA	TRBJ2-2
TGTGCCAGCAGCCGCATGACTATCTTCGAGCAGTACTTC	CASSRMTIFEQYF	many	TRBV6-2/TRBV6-3	NA	TRBJ2-7
TGCGCCAGCAGCTTGGACGGGACAAAAATGGCGAACACTGAAGCTTTCTTT	CASSLDGTKMANTEAFF	many	TRBV5-1	NA	TRBJ1-1
TGCAGTGCTAGAGGAGGCGGATACAATGAGCAGTTCTTC	CSARGGGYNEQFF	many	TRBV20-1	NA	TRBJ2-1
TGTGCCACCAGTGACGCGGGAGAGAACACCGGGGAGCTGTTTTTT	CATSDAGENTGELFF	many	TRBV24-1	TRBD2	TRBJ2-2
TGTGCCAGCAGTGAAAGCGGAAGGCAGGCTAATTCACCCCTCCACTTT	CASSESGRQANSPLHF	many	TRBV25-1	NA	TRBJ1-6
TGTGCCAGCGGCGGTACGGGGTACGAGCAGTACTTC	CASGGTGYEQYF	NA	TRBV2	NA	TRBJ2-7
TGTGCCAGCAGTTTAGAACTAGCGGGAGTCAATGAGCAGTTCTTC	CASSLELAGVNEQFF	many	TRBV28	TRBD2	TRBJ2-1
TGCGCCAGCAGCTTAGAGCGGGAGATCAATGAGCAGTTCTTC	CASSLEREINEQFF	few	TRBV5-1	TRBD2	TRBJ2-1
TGCGCCAGCAGCCAAGTCGAAACCTACGAGCAGTACTTC	CASSQVETYEQYF	many	TRBV4-1	NA	TRBJ2-7
TGTGCCAGCAGCCAAGTTCCGTGGGGGAGCGGGAGTAAGAATGGGCAGTTCTTC	CASSQVPWGSGSKNGQFF	NA	TRBV3-1	TRBD2	TRBJ2-1
TGTGCCAGCTCACGAGGACAGAATAGCAATCAGCCCCAGCATTTT	CASSRGQNSNQPQHF	many	TRBV18	NA	TRBJ1-5
TGTGCCAGTAGTCCCGGGACTAGCGGGATGGTCCGCTCCTACGAGCAGTACTTC	CASSPGTSGMVRSYEQYF	NA	TRBV19	TRBD2	TRBJ2-7
TGTGCCAGTAGGAGCGGAGTAAGCACAGATACGCAGTATTTT	CASRSGVSTDTQYF	few	TRBV19	NA	TRBJ2-3
TGTGCCAGCAGTGTGCGACAGGGGGCGGGCGAGCAGTACTTC	CASSVRQGAGEQYF	many	TRBV2	TRBD1	TRBJ2-7
TGTGCCAGCACCTCCGGGACTAGCGGCTACAATGAGCAGTTCTTC	CASTSGTSGYNEQFF	few	TRBV2	TRBD2	TRBJ2-1
TGTGCCAGCAGCTCCGGGAGACAGGGGGGTTTGCGGTTTCAGCCCCAGCATTTT	CASSSGRQGGLRFQPQHF	once	TRBV5-5	TRBD1	TRBJ1-5
TGTGCCAGCACGACCCTACAGGGCTATAACTATGGCTACACCTTC	CASTTLQGYNYGYTF	many	TRBV27	NA	TRBJ1-2
TGTGCCAGCAGTTCCCCCGGCAACAGCGCTAGCGATTTCGATACGCAGTATTTT	CASSSPGNSASDFDTQYF	many	TRBV6-1	NA	TRBJ2-3
TGTGCCAGCAGTGAACCCCGGACAGGGGGTAATGAGGGCTACACCTTC	CASSEPRTGGNEGYTF	many	TRBV6-1	TRBD1	TRBJ1-2
TGTGCTAGTGGTTCCGGGGACGTTGGAGGCGAGCAGTACTTC	CASGSGDVGGEQYF	many	TRBV12-5	NA	TRBJ2-7
TGTGCCAGCACGGGAAATTCACCCCTCCACTTT	CASTGNSPLHF	many	TRBV28	NA	TRBJ1-6
TGTGCCTGGAGTGTTCCAGGGGTCTATGGCTACACCTTC	CAWSVPGVYGYTF	many	TRBV30	NA	TRBJ1-2
TGTGCCAGCAGCTTACGTTATGGGGACAGGGGAACCCAAGAGACCCAGTACTTC	CASSLRYGDRGTQETQYF	many	TRBV11-2	TRBD1	TRBJ2-5
TGTGCCAGCAGCCAAGAGACGCAGGTTTTT	CASSQETQVF	many	TRBV3-1	NA	TRBJ2-2
TGTGCCACCAGTGATTTTAAAGCGGCAAATTATACGCAGTATTTT	CATSDFKAANYTQYF	many	TRBV24-1	NA	TRBJ2-3
TGTGCCAGCTCCGTGGGGACCCCGGCAGAGACCCAGTACTTC	CASSVGTPAETQYF	few	TRBV3-1	NA	TRBJ2-5
TGTGCCAGCTCACCCCCCCACGTCCAAGAGACCCAGTACTTC	CASSPPHVQETQYF	many	TRBV18	NA	TRBJ2-5
TGTGCCAGCAGCCAAACGACAGGGGTGAGCACTGAAGCTTTCTTT	CASSQTTGVSTEAFF	many	TRBV11-2	TRBD1	TRBJ1-1
TGTGCCAGCTCACGACCGGGACACAATTACGAGCAGTACTTC	CASSRPGHNYEQYF	NA	TRBV18	NA	TRBJ2-7
TGCGCCAGCAGCCAAGGGACTAGCGGGAGACAAACGCCCCTAGATACGCAGTATTTT	CASSQGTSGRQTPLDTQYF	NA	TRBV4-1	TRBD2	TRBJ2-3
TGTGCCAGTAGTATAGATCCCACGGAGGCCTACGAGCAGTACTTC	CASSIDPTEAYEQYF	NA	TRBV19	NA	TRBJ2-7
TGCAGTGCTAGAGATGTTTGGGGGGCCGCAACTGAAGCTTTCTTT	CSARDVWGAATEAFF	many	TRBV20-1	NA	TRBJ1-1
TGCAGTGCTAGGGATGATAGCGGGAGGGCAGAGACCCAGTACTTC	CSARDDSGRAETQYF	many	TRBV20-1	TRBD2	TRBJ2-5
TGTGCCAGCACCCAAACCCCAGCTGACTATGGCTACACCTTC	CASTQTPADYGYTF	NA	TRBV2	NA	TRBJ1-2
TGTGCCATCAGCTTTTCAGGGGAGCACGAGCAGTACTTC	CAISFSGEHEQYF	NA	TRBV10-3	NA	TRBJ2-7
TGTGCCAGCTGGCCGGGACAGGGCAGTAGAGGCTACACCTTC	CASWPGQGSRGYTF	many	TRBV2	TRBD1	TRBJ1-2
TGTGCCAGCAGTTTAGGGACTAGCTACTTTCGAAGCTCCTACAATGAGCAGTTCTTC	CASSLGTSYFRSSYNEQFF	NA	TRBV28	TRBD2	TRBJ2-1
TGTGCCAGCAGGGGGGACAGGGTCCAAGAGACCCAGTACTTC	CASRGDRVQETQYF	many	TRBV2	TRBD1	TRBJ2-5
TGTGCCAGCAGAAGTCCAGACTTGAACACTGAAGCTTTCTTT	CASRSPDLNTEAFF	NA	TRBV28	NA	TRBJ1-1
TGCAGTGCTAGAGATCGGGACGAGCAGTACTTC	CSARDRDEQYF	NA	TRBV20-1	NA	TRBJ2-7
TGTGCCAGCGGAAACGACAGGTCGGATTCACCCCTCCACTTT	CASGNDRSDSPLHF	NA	TRBV28	NA	TRBJ1-6
TGCAGTGCCGCGGAGGGCGGGACCCAGTACTTC	CSAAEGGTQYF	NA	TRBV20-1	NA	TRBJ2-5
TGTGCCAGCAGGGATTCCGACAGGGGGCGTTACGAGCAGTACTTC	CASRDSDRGRYEQYF	many	TRBV12-3/TRBV12-4	TRBD1	TRBJ2-7